This T cell receptor (beta chain) emerged from a study of Graves' ophthalmopathy and Graves' hyperthyroidism. General study results and limits: In blood appeared most of the expanded thyroid clonotypes whose frequency exceeded 0.001. Sensitivity reached 85% to 90% and specificity about 80% for a 13-signature model separating ophthalmopathy from stable hyperthyroidism.

This clonotype was counted only a few times. Its antigen is unidentified. Lactation, pregnancy, uncontrolled infections and other autoimmune diseases were all grounds for excluding patients. Symptoms, serum thyroxine and TRAb, thyroid ultrasound, and orbital computed tomography formed the diagnostic basis. Amplified material comprised TCR beta CDR3 regions derived from RNA transcripts. Amplification began with first-round RT-PCR using HTBI primers, then second-round multiplex PCR was performed. TCRdb independently ran MiXCR on the multiplex PCR reads; one entry per CDR3 protein. The sample lists 580,000 or so distinct CDR3 sequences; about 35% were seen once. The TCR was taken from an adult man with Graves' hyperthyroidism. The source material was peripheral blood or thyroid tissue (not recorded which).

The CDR3 reads CASSYPGQALYEQYF. The CDR3 DNA reads TGTGCCAGCAGTTATCCGGGACAGGCCTTGTACGAGCAGTACTTC. This chain connects TRBV7-8 to TRBJ2-7; 8 nucleotides align to TRBD1. Unmatched junction bases numbered 11, after V lost 6 bases and J lost 4 bases. Per germline, CDR1 SGHVS and CDR2 FQNEAQ. The CDR3 extends over 15 amino acids.